The entry that follows covers one T cell receptor (beta chain) sequence. Attached unique molecular identifiers marked individual cDNA molecules. TCRdb re-derived calls from the 5' RACE reads in MiXCR, one entry per CDR3 protein. The profile shows roughly 110,000 distinct CDR3 sequences, 11% of them singletons. These data come from a study of early T cells in non-severe SARS-CoV-2 infection. The CDR3 spans 12 residues. The specimen was whole blood. This receptor was taken from an adult who was a healthcare worker with PCR-confirmed SARS-CoV-2 infection or an uninfected control (not recorded which). The chain links TRBV21-1 to TRBJ1-5; TRBD1 is the table's D call and was not checked against the DNA. TRBV21-1 is a known pseudogene. CDR3 loop: CASPLDNQPQHF. The CDR3 coding sequence is TGTGCCAGTCCCCTCGACAATCAGCCCCAGCATTTT.